This T cell receptor (beta chain) was recovered during a study of shared clonotypes between healthy human individuals. About the research overall: Researchers drew samples from two women and three men aged 18 to 49. Each donor contributed plates that comprised three CD4 naive, three CD4 memory, two CD8 naive and one CD8 memory.

The study, taken as a whole, reports: Clonotypes that were shared across a handful of donors made up around 5.5% of naive CD4 clonotypes.

This clone was detected many times. Its target is not known. The assay was immunoSEQ multiplex PCR, and TCRdb's table has in-frame clones only and misses some. In the table there are approximately 110,000 clones, just over 65% of which are singletons. The V gene's germline CDR1 is SGDLS and CDR2 YYNGEE. The CDR3 length is 19 residues. Trimming removed 4 bases from V and 0 bases from J, with 24 bases in between. Donors, healthy HIV-negative adults, lacked recent acute infections or vaccinations. The clonotype originates from a woman aged 30 to 39 in good health. The chain couples TRBV9 to TRBJ2-3; D gene unclear. The sequenced sample consisted of memory CD8+ T cells sorted from blood. Subset: CD45RO+ cells pooled with CCR7-negative TemRA cells. The CDR3 DNA is TGTGCCAGCAGCCCACATGGTTGGGCTGCAACCTCTAGCACAGATACGCAGTATTTT. Its protein is CASSPHGWAATSSTDTQYF.